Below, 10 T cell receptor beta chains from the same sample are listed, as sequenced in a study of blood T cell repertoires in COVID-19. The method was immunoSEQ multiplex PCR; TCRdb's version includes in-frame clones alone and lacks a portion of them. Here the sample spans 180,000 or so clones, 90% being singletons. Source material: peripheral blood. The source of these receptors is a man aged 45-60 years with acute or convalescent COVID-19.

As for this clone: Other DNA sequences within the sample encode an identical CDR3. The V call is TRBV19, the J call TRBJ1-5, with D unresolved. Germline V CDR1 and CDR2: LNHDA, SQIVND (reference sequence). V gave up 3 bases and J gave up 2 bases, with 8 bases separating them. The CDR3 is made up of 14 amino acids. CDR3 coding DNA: TGTGCCAGTAGTATTCGCGGGGGCAATCAGCCCCAGCATTTT. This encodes CASSIRGGNQPQHF.

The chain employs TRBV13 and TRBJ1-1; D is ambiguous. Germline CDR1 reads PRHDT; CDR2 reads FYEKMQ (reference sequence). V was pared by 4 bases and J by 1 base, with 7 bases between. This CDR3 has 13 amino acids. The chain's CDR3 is CASSYRGNTEAFF. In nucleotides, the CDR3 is TGTGCCAGCAGCTACCGGGGGAACACTGAAGCTTTCTTT.

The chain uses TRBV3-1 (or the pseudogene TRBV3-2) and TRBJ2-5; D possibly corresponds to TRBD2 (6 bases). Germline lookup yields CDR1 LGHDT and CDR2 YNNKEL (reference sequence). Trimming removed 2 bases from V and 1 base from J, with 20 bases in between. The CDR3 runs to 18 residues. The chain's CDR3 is CASSQTPPSARRQETQYF. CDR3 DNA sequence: TGTGCCAGCAGCCAAACCCCACCTAGCGCCCGGCGCCAAGAGACCCAGTACTTC.

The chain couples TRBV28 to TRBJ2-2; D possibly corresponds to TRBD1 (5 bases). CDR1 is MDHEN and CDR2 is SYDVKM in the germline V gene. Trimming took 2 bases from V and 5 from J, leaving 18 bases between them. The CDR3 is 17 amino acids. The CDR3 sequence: CASSLLGHPLGTGELFF. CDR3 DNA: TGTGCCAGCAGTTTACTCGGACATCCGTTAGGGACCGGGGAGCTGTTTTTT.

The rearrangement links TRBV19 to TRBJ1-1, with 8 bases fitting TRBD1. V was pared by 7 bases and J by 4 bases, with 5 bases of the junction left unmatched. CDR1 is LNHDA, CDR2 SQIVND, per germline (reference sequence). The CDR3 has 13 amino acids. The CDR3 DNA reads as TGTGCCAGTACCGACACAGGGGGCACTGAAGCTTTCTTT. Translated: CASTDTGGTEAFF.

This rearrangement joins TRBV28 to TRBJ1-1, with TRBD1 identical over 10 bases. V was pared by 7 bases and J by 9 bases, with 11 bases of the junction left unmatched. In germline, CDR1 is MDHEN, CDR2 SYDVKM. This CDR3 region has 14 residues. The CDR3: CASTLTGTGVKAFF. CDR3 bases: TGTGCCAGCACCCTTACCGGGACAGGGGTAAAAGCTTTCTTT.

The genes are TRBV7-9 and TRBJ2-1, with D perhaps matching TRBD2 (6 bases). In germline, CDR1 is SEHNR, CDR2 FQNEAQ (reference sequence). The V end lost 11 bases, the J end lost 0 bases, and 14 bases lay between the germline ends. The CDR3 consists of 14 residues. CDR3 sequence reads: CALGGLSSYNEQFF. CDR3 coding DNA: TGTGCCTTGGGGGGACTTAGCTCCTACAATGAGCAGTTCTTC.

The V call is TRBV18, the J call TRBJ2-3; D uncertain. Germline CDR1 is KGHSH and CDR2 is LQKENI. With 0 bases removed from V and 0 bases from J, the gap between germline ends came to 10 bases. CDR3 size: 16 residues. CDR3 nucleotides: TGTGCCAGCTCACCACCGACACGATCTAGCACAGATACGCAGTATTTT. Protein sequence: CASSPPTRSSTDTQYF.

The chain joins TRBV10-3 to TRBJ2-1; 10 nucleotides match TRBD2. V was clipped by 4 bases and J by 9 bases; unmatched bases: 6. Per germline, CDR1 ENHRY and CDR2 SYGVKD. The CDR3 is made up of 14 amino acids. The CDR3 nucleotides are TGTGCCATCAGTGGTCTAGCGGGAGATAGTGAGCAGTTCTTC. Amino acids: CAISGLAGDSEQFF.

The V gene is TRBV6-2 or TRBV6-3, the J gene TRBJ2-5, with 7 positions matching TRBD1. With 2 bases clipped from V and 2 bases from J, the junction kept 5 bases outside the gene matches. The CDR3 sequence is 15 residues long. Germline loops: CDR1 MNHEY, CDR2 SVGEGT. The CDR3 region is CASSYGTVVQETQYF. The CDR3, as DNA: TGTGCCAGCAGTTACGGGACAGTCGTTCAAGAGACCCAGTACTTC.